This T cell receptor beta chain derives from a study of CD8 T cells in ankylosing spondylitis. Findings of the study overall: Matched synovial fluid from ankylosing spondylitis patients was reported to be enriched for disease-linked clones. Characteristic of ankylosing spondylitis blood, it appeared, was a TCR beta motif comprising about eight highly homologous variants. Disease-associated clonotypes exhibited CD8+ identity and were relatively infrequent in peripheral blood.

Note on this clonotype: The target antigen is unknown.

Germline values: CDR1 MNHEY, CDR2 SVGAGI. V lost 2 bases to trimming and J lost 1 base; unmatched junction nucleotides: 1. This CDR3 has 15 amino acids. Preparation of TCR beta libraries was done by quantitative 5'-RACE with molecular barcodes. TCRdb reprocessed the 5' RACE reads with MiXCR, giving one entry per CDR3 protein. The sample has about 280,000 distinct CDR3 sequences; roughly 20% are singletons. The gene calls are TRBV6-5 and TRBJ2-5; 10 bases agree with TRBD1. The clonotype originates from a male donor with ankylosing spondylitis or in good health (not recorded which). The specimen was blood, either unsorted or a sorted T cell fraction (not recorded which). CDR3 region: CASSYDRGPQETQYF. In DNA, the CDR3 is TGTGCCAGCAGTTACGACAGGGGGCCCCAAGAGACCCAGTACTTC.